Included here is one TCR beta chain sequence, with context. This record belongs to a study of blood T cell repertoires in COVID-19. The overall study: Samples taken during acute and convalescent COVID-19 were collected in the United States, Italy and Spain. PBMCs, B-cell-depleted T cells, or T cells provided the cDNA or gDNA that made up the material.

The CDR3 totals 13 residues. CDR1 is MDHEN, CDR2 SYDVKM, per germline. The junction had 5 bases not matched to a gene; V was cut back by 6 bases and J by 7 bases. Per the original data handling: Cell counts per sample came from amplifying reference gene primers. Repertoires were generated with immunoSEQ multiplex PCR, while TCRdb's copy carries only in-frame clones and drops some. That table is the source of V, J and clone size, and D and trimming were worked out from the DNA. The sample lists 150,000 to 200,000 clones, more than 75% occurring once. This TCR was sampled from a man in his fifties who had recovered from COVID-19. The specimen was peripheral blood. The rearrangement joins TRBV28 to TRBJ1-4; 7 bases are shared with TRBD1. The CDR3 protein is CASRDRAREKLFF. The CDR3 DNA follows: TGTGCCAGCAGAGACAGGGCCCGTGAAAAACTGTTTTTT. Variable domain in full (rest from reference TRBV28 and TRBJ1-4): DVKVTQSSRYLVKRTGEKVFLECVQDMDHENMFWYRQDPGLGLRLIYFSYDVKMKEKGDIPEGYSVSREKKERFSLILESASTNQTSMYLCASRDRAREKLFFGSGTQLSVL.